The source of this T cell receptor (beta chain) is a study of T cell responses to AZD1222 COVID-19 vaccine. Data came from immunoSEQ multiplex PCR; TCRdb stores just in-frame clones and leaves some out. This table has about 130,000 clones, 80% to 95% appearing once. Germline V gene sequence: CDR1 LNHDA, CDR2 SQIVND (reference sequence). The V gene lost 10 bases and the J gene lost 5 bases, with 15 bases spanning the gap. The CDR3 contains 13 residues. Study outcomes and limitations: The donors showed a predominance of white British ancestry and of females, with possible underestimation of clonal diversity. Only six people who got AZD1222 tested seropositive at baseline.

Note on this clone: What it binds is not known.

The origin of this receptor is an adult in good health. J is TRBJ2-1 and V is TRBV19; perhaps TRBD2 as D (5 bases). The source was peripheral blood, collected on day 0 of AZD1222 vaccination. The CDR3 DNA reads TGTGCCACCGACCGGAGGAGTGACAATGAGCAGTTCTTC. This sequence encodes CATDRRSDNEQFF.